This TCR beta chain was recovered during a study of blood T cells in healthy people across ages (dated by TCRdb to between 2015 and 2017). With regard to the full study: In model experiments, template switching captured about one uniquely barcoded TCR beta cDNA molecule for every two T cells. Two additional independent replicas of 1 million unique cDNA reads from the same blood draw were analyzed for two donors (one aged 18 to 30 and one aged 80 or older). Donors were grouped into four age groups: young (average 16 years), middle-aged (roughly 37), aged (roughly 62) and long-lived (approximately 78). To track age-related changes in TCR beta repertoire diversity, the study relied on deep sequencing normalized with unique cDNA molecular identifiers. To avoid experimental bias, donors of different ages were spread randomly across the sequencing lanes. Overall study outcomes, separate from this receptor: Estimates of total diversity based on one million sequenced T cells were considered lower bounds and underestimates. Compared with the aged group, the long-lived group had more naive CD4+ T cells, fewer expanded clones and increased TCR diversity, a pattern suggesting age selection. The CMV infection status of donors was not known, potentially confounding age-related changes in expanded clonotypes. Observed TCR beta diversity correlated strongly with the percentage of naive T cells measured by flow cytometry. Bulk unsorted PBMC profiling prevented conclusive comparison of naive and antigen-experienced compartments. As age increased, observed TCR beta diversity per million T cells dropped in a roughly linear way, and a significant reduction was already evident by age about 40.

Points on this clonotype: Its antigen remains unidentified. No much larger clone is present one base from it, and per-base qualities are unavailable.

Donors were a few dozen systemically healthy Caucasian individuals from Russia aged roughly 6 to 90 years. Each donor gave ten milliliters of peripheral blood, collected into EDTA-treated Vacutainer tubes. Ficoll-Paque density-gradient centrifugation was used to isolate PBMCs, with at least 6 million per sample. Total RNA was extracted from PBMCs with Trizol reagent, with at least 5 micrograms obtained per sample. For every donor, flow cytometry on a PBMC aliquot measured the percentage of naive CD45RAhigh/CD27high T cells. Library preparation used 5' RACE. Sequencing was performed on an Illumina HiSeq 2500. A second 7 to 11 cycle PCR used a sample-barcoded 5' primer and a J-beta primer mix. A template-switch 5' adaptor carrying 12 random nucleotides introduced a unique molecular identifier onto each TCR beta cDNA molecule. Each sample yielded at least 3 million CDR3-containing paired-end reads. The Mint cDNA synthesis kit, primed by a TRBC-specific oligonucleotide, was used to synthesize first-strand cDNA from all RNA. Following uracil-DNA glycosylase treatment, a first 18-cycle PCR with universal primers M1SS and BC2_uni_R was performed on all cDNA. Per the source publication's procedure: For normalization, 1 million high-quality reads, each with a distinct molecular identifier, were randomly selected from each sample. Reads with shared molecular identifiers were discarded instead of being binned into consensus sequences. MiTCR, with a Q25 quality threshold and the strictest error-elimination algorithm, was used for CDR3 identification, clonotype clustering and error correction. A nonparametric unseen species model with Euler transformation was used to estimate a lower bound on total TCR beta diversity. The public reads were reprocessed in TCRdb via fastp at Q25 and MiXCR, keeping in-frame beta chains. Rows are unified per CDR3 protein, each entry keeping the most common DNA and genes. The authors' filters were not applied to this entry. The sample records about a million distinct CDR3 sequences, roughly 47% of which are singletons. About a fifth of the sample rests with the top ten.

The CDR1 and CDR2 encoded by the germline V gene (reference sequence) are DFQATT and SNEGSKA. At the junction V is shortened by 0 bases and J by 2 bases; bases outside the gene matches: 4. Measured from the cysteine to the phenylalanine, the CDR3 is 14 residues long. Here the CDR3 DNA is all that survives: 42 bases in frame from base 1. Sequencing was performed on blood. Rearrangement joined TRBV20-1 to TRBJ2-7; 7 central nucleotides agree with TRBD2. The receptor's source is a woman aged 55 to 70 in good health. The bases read TGCAGTGCTAGAGACCTAGCGGTGACCTACGAGCAGTACTTC. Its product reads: CSARDLAVTYEQYF.